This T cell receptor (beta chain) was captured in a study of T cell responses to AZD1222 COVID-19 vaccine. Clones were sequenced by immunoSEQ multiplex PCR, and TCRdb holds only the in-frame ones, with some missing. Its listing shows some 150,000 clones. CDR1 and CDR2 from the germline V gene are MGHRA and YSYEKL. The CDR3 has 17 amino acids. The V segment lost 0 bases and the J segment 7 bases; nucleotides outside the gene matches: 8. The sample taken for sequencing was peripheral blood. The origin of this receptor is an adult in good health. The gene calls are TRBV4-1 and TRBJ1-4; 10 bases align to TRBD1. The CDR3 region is CASSQEGTGVSGEKLFF. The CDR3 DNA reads TGCGCCAGCAGCCAAGAGGGGACAGGGGTTTCGGGTGAAAAACTGTTTTTT.